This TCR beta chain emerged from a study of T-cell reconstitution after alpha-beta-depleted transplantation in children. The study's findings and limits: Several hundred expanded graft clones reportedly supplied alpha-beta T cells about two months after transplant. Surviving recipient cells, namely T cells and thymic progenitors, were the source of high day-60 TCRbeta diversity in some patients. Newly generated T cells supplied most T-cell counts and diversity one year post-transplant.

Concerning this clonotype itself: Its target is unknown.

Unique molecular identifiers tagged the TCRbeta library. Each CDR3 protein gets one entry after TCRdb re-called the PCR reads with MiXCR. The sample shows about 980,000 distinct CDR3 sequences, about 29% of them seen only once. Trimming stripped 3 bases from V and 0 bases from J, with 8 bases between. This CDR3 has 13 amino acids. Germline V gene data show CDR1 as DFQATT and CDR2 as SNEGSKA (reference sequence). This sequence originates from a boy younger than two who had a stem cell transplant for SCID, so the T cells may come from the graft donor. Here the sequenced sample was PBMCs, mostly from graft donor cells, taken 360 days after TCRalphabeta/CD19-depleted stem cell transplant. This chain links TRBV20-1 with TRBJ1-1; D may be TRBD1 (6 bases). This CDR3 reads CSASTGLNTEAFF. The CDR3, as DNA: TGCAGTGCTAGCACAGGGTTGAACACTGAAGCTTTCTTT.